The 6 T cell receptor beta chains below were found in one sample sequenced in a study of blood T cell repertoires in COVID-19. Assay used: immunoSEQ multiplex PCR; TCRdb lists only in-frame clones, some missing. The sample consists of 90,000 to 120,000 clones, 80% to 85% of them appearing once. The sample comprised peripheral blood. These receptors were taken from a human donor in a cohort sampled during active COVID-19.

Only a few counts were recorded for this clone. This chain joins TRBV18 and TRBJ2-1; a weak D match, TRBD1 (5 bases). Germline CDR1 is KGHSH and CDR2 is LQKENI. The CDR3 length is 15 residues. V was trimmed by 2 bases and J by 1 base, leaving 9 bases between them. CDR3 loop: CASSPETVSYNEQFF. CDR3 in DNA: TGTGCCAGCTCACCAGAGACAGTGTCCTACAATGAGCAGTTCTTC.

The chain employs TRBV28 and TRBJ2-7, with D unresolved. The germline V gene has CDR1 MDHEN and CDR2 SYDVKM. The CDR3 loop spans 11 amino acids. V gave up 3 bases and J gave up 9 bases, with 9 bases separating them. DNA for the CDR3: TGTGCCAGCAGTTTCCCTCCGGGGCAGTACTTC. Amino acids: CASSFPPGQYF.

The genes are TRBV5-1 and TRBJ2-3, with 13 positions matching TRBD2. After removal of 5 bases from V and 1 base from J, the junction contained 4 bases not matched to a gene. This CDR3 contains 16 residues. Germline loops: CDR1 SGHRS, CDR2 YFSETQ. In DNA form, the CDR3 reads TGCGCCAGCAGAAGTGGGACTAGCGGGGGCACAGATACGCAGTATTTT. Protein: CASRSGTSGGTDTQYF.

The chain has TRBV5-1 and TRBJ1-1; TRBD1 agrees at 12 bases. CDR1 SGHRS and CDR2 YFSETQ come from the germline V gene. This CDR3 has 17 amino acids. V shed 4 bases, J shed 1 base, and the junction held 8 bases outside the gene matches. In nucleotides, the CDR3 is TGCGCCAGCAGCCCGGGACAGGGGGCTTCCTGGAACACTGAAGCTTTCTTT. Translation gives CASSPGQGASWNTEAFF.

This rearrangement joins TRBV19 to TRBJ2-2, with D hard to call. Deletions cut 1 base from V and 4 bases from J, with 10 bases between. This CDR3 comprises 15 residues. Germline CDR1 reads LNHDA; CDR2 reads SQIVND (reference sequence). Here the CDR3 reads CASSIVGQATGELFF. The CDR3 DNA is TGTGCCAGTAGTATAGTAGGCCAGGCCACCGGGGAGCTGTTTTTT.

The gene calls are TRBV5-5 and TRBJ1-1; 11 nucleotides agree with TRBD1. The V and J ends lost 4 bases and 4 bases, in that order; junction bases with no gene match: 9. The germline V gene encodes CDR1 SGHKS and CDR2 YYEKEE (reference sequence). The CDR3 loop spans 16 amino acids. As DNA, the CDR3 is TGTGCCAGCAGCCAGGACAGGGGGCAAATATCCACTGAAGCTTTCTTT. Protein: CASSQDRGQISTEAFF.